Shown below are 29 T cell receptor beta chains from a single sample sequenced in a study of beta chain features in type 1 diabetes. Reverse transcription of all isolated RNA meant that expressed TCRB transcripts were sequenced. Clones were sequenced by immunoSEQ multiplex PCR, and TCRdb holds only the in-frame ones, with some missing. The profile shows more than 300,000 clones, about 15% of them singletons. The sample consisted of naive CD4+ T cells from blood. The source is a woman under 30 in good health.

This chain connects TRBV5-1 to TRBJ2-1; 13 bases line up with TRBD2. The CDR3 has 15 amino acids. The trim removed 4 bases at V and 10 bases at J, leaving 8 bases unmatched. The germline CDR1 and CDR2 sequences are SGHRS and YFSETQ. The CDR3 protein is CASSRGLAGVNEQFF. The CDR3 DNA reads as TGCGCCAGCAGCCGTGGACTAGCGGGAGTAAACGAGCAGTTCTTC.

This clone was seen a handful of times. The chain combines TRBV21-1 with TRBJ1-2; whether TRBD1, the table's D call, matches the DNA was not checked. TRBV21-1 is deemed a pseudogene. The length of the CDR3 is 14 residues. CDR3 amino acids: CASTWRKGVFGYTF. The CDR3, as DNA: TGTGCCAGCACCTGGAGGAAGGGGGTTTTTGGCTACACCTTC.

This clone has only one observation. The CDR3 coding sequence is TGTGCCAGCAGCTTACTAGCGGCCCACTACGAGCAGTACTTC. This translates into CASSLLAAHYEQYF. The chain carries TRBV28 and TRBJ2-7; 8 bases are shared with TRBD2. The CDR3 runs to 14 residues. Germline lookup yields CDR1 MDHEN and CDR2 SYDVKM. V was pared by 6 bases and J by 3 bases, with 7 bases of the junction left unmatched.

V usage is TRBV5-6 and J usage is TRBJ2-7; D perhaps matches TRBD2 (5 bases). The germline gives CDR1 SGHDT, CDR2 YYEEEE. The CDR3 loop spans 14 amino acids. V was shortened by 3 bases and J by 2 bases, with 12 bases between the two germline ends. CDR3 coding DNA: TGTGCCAGCAGCTCTAGTAGCGTACCCTACGAGCAGTACTTC. This codes for CASSSSSVPYEQYF.

About this clone: Other nucleotide sequences in the sample specify the same CDR3. V and J are TRBV28 and TRBJ2-7, with 8 nucleotides matching TRBD2. V gave up 4 bases and J gave up 6 bases; unmatched junction bases: 5. The length of the CDR3 is 13 residues. From germline, CDR1 is MDHEN and CDR2 SYDVKM. CDR3 region: CASSSRLAGEQYF. The CDR3 DNA is TGTGCCAGCAGTTCTCGTCTAGCGGGCGAGCAGTACTTC.

This clone appeared a few times. The genes are TRBV19 and TRBJ1-5; D not certain. CDR3 length: 14 residues. The germline gives CDR1 LNHDA, CDR2 SQIVND (reference sequence). Trimming removed 7 bases from V and 7 bases from J, with 17 bases in between. CDR3 sequence (DNA): TGTGCCAGTAACGAGGCGAGGGTCGGGCAGCCCCAGCATTTT. Its protein is CASNEARVGQPQHF.

The chain links TRBV28 to TRBJ1-1; D is possibly TRBD1 (6 bases). V lost 3 bases and J 5 bases, leaving 10 bases between the germline ends. The germline V gene encodes CDR1 MDHEN and CDR2 SYDVKM. The CDR3 sequence is 13 residues long. CDR3 in DNA: TGTGCCAGCAGTTTCGGGACAAGTACTGAAGCTTTCTTT. Translating it yields CASSFGTSTEAFF.

The chain couples TRBV2 to TRBJ2-1; a weak D match, TRBD2 (5 bases). The germline CDR1 and CDR2 sequences are SNHLY and FYNNEI. The V gene lost 4 bases and the J gene lost 6 bases, with 13 bases spanning the gap. This CDR3 is 14 amino acids long. The CDR3, as DNA: TGTGCCAGCAGTGCTAGCTTTTCGATCAATGAGCAGTTCTTC. Translated, it gives CASSASFSINEQFF. Looking up the rest from reference TRBV2 and TRBJ2-1 gives the full variable domain: EPEVTQTPSHQVTQMGQEVILRCVPISNHLYFYWYRQILGQKVEFLVSFYNNEISEKSEIFDDQFSVERPDGSNFTLKIRSTKLEDSAMYFCASSASFSINEQFFGPGTRLTVL.

This CDR3 is CSVDLQAYGYTF. The CDR3 bases are TGCAGCGTAGACTTACAGGCATATGGCTACACCTTC. The chain joins TRBV29-1 to TRBJ1-2, with D perhaps matching TRBD1 (5 bases). Germline-derived CDR1 and CDR2 are SQVTM and ANQGSEA. Trimming left V 6 bases short and J 5 bases short, with 13 bases between. The CDR3 runs 12 residues.

This chain links TRBV10-3 with TRBJ2-7, with D possibly being TRBD1 (5 bases). The CDR3 has 15 residues. V gave up 3 bases and J gave up 2 bases, with 14 bases separating them. CDR1 and CDR2 from the germline V gene are ENHRY and SYGVKD. The CDR3 protein is CAISDRGEQAYEQYF. CDR3 DNA: TGTGCCATCAGTGACAGAGGTGAACAGGCCTACGAGCAGTACTTC.

This clone turned up a few times. The chain uses TRBV19 and TRBJ2-7, with TRBD1 matching over 7 bases. V lost 0 bases and J lost 3; bases outside the gene matches: 2. The germline V gene has CDR1 LNHDA and CDR2 SQIVND (reference sequence). The CDR3 is 14 amino acids. The CDR3 bases are TGTGCCAGTAGTATAGAGGACAGGCTCTACGAGCAGTACTTC. Its protein product is CASSIEDRLYEQYF.

The V gene is TRBV30, the J gene TRBJ1-2; the match to TRBD1 covers 9 bases. The CDR3 is made up of 19 amino acids. V lost 0 bases, J lost 4 bases, and 18 bases stayed unmatched. Germline CDR1 is GTSNPN and CDR2 is SVGIG (reference sequence). CDR3 nucleotides: TGTGCCTGGAGTGTCCCGGCCGGGACAGGGATTGTTTTAAGCTATGGCTACACCTTC. It is translated as CAWSVPAGTGIVLSYGYTF.

This clone was counted only a few times. Here the CDR3 DNA reads TGTGCCAGCAGCTCCGAACTAGCGGGAGGGCCGGGCCACGAGCAGTACTTC. Residues: CASSSELAGGPGHEQYF. This chain links TRBV7-2 with TRBJ2-7; 13 nucleotides align to TRBD2. Germline V gene data show CDR1 as SGHTA and CDR2 as FQGNSA. The junction had 11 bases not matched to a gene; V was cut back by 4 bases and J by 5 bases. There are 17 residues in the CDR3. Full variable domain (rest looked up from reference TRBV7-2 and TRBJ2-7): GAGVSQSPSNKVTEKGKDVELRCDPISGHTALYWYRQSLGQGLEFLIYFQGNSAPDKSGLPSDRFSAERTGGSVSTLTIQRTQQEDSAVYLCASSSELAGGPGHEQYFGPGTRLTVT.

The V call is TRBV5-4, the J call TRBJ2-7; D unclear. V was pared by 7 bases and J by 6 bases, with 14 bases between. CDR3 length: 12 residues. Germline V CDR1 and CDR2: SGHNT, YYREEE (reference sequence). CDR3 DNA sequence: TGTGCCAGCGCGGCGGCACCAACCGAGCAGTACTTC. It is translated as CASAAAPTEQYF.

This clone has more than one count but fewer than ten. The J gene is TRBJ1-2, the V gene TRBV28, with D maybe TRBD1 (5 bases). Germline lookup yields CDR1 MDHEN and CDR2 SYDVKM. V lost 4 bases, J lost 11 bases, and 17 bases lay in between. This CDR3 region has 13 residues. The CDR3 region has the DNA TGTGCCAGCAGTTGGGGCTCGCCATTCCGGTACACCTTC. This codes for CASSWGSPFRYTF.

This clone was counted a few times. This chain connects TRBV9 to TRBJ2-5, with 11 bases that match TRBD1. Germline CDR1 is SGDLS and CDR2 is YYNGEE. The CDR3 runs to 16 residues. The junction had 8 bases not matched to a gene; V was cut back by 2 bases and J by 5 bases. CDR3 sequence: CASSVRGQGVMETQYF. CDR3 DNA sequence: TGTGCCAGCAGCGTTAGGGGACAGGGGGTAATGGAGACCCAGTACTTC.

For this clone: Different DNA sequences within this sample yield the same CDR3. The rearrangement joins TRBV30 to TRBJ2-2; D gene ambiguous. Germline V gene data show CDR1 as GTSNPN and CDR2 as SVGIG (reference sequence). The length of the CDR3 is 11 residues. V was clipped by 2 bases and J by 7 bases, with 5 bases between them. The CDR3 bases are TGTGCCTGGAGTAGTAGCGGGGAGCTGTTTTTT. Translated: CAWSSSGELFF.

This clone was seen more than once but under ten times. V gene TRBV7-2 combines with J gene TRBJ2-7; perhaps TRBD2 as D (5 bases). Germline CDR1 is SGHTA and CDR2 is FQGNSA. V shed 1 base and J shed 0 bases, with 13 bases lying between them. This CDR3 is built from 16 residues. The CDR3 region is CASSLVPAALSYEQYF. In DNA, the CDR3 is TGTGCCAGCAGCTTAGTACCAGCGGCCCTCTCCTACGAGCAGTACTTC.

The genes are TRBV19 and TRBJ2-1, with a tentative D call TRBD2 (6 bases). The CDR3 sequence is 15 residues long. Germline V gene lookup returns CDR1 LNHDA and CDR2 SQIVND (reference sequence). Between the trimmed V and J ends, which lost 5 bases and 2 bases, there was a span of 13 bases. The CDR3 nucleotides are TGTGCCAGTAGTGTAATAGCGGAGGCCTACAATGAGCAGTTCTTC. This gives the protein CASSVIAEAYNEQFF.

The chain combines TRBV7-9 with TRBJ2-1; 7 bases map to TRBD1. After removal of 5 bases from V and 10 bases from J, the junction contained 8 bases not matched to a gene. CDR3 size: 13 residues. Germline V gene lookup returns CDR1 SEHNR and CDR2 FQNEAQ (reference sequence). The CDR3 loop reads CASSADRLGEQFF. CDR3 nucleotides: TGTGCCAGCAGCGCGGACAGGCTGGGAGAGCAGTTCTTC.

The chain couples TRBV7-2 to TRBJ2-5; 7 bases agree with TRBD1. The CDR3 length is 14 residues. Germline V CDR1 and CDR2: SGHTA, FQGNSA. V lost 1 base and J lost 5; bases outside the gene matches: 4. In DNA form, the CDR3 reads TGTGCCAGCAGCTTAGACAGGGGAGCGGAGACCCAGTACTTC. It encodes CASSLDRGAETQYF.

The chain carries TRBV7-3 and TRBJ2-1; the match to TRBD2 covers 10 bases. The ends lost 1 base at V and 7 bases at J; junction bases unmatched: 7. CDR1 SGHTA and CDR2 FQGTGA come from the germline V gene. This CDR3 contains 16 residues. The CDR3 DNA is TGTGCCAGCAGCTTAAATTCAGCGGGAGGGCTGAATGAGCAGTTCTTC. Translation gives CASSLNSAGGLNEQFF.

This clone was seen a few times. The V gene is TRBV18, the J gene TRBJ1-1; 7 bases are shared with TRBD1. Germline-derived CDR1 and CDR2 are KGHSH and LQKENI. V gave up 1 base and J gave up 5 bases; unmatched junction bases: 4. The CDR3 consists of 14 residues. This chain's CDR3 is CASSPQGARTEAFF. CDR3 nucleotide sequence: TGTGCCAGCTCACCACAGGGGGCTCGGACTGAAGCTTTCTTT.

This clone has a handful of counts. J is TRBJ1-2 and V is TRBV29-1; perhaps TRBD1 as D (6 bases). There are 13 residues in the CDR3. Trimming cost V 6 bases and J 6 bases, with 17 bases left between them. Germline V gene lookup returns CDR1 SQVTM and CDR2 ANQGSEA. The CDR3, as DNA: TGCAGCGTCTGGACAGCACGTTTGGATGGCTACACCTTC. Protein sequence: CSVWTARLDGYTF.

The V gene is TRBV28, the J gene TRBJ1-1; tentative D call: TRBD1 (5 bases). Germline-derived CDR1 and CDR2 are MDHEN and SYDVKM. V dropped 6 bases and J dropped 8 bases, with 13 bases sitting between them. The CDR3 contains 12 residues. CDR3 sequence: CASRYQGSEAFF. Here the CDR3 DNA reads TGTGCCAGCAGATACCAGGGATCGGAAGCTTTCTTT.

The table lists this clone with a few counts. The rearrangement uses TRBV19 and TRBJ1-2; TRBD1 matches at 9 bases. With V trimmed by 7 bases and J by 4 bases, 10 bases remained unmatched. The germline CDR1 and CDR2 sequences are LNHDA and SQIVND (reference sequence). The CDR3 loop spans 15 amino acids. CDR3 in amino acids: CASIPQGARSYGYTF. The DNA of the CDR3 is TGTGCCAGTATTCCACAGGGGGCGAGAAGCTATGGCTACACCTTC. The full variable domain, with the rest looked up from reference TRBV19 and TRBJ1-2, is DGGITQSPKYLFRKEGQNVTLSCEQNLNHDAMYWYRQDPGQGLRLIYYSQIVNDFQKGDIAEGYSVSREKKESFPLTVTSAQKNPTAFYLCASIPQGARSYGYTFGSGTRLTVV.

V and J are TRBV29-1 and TRBJ1-1, with D possibly matching TRBD1 (6 bases). The CDR3 contains 13 residues. With 7 bases removed from V and 5 bases from J, the gap between germline ends came to 17 bases. Germline CDR1 reads SQVTM; CDR2 reads ANQGSEA. CDR3 region: CSAEGDIGTEAFF. The CDR3, as DNA: TGCAGCGCCGAAGGGGACATAGGGACTGAAGCTTTCTTT.

The chain recombines TRBV11-2 with TRBJ2-6, with 10 bases identical to TRBD1. The ends lost 4 bases at V and 3 bases at J; junction bases unmatched: 3. Germline V lookup: CDR1 SGHAT, CDR2 FQNNGV. The CDR3 is made up of 16 amino acids. CDR3 protein: CASSSTGGGGANVLTF. CDR3 bases: TGTGCCAGCAGCTCGACAGGGGGCGGTGGGGCCAACGTCCTGACTTTC.

This clone occurred a few times. This rearrangement joins TRBV30 to TRBJ2-1; TRBD1 matches 8 bases. There are 13 residues in the CDR3. From germline, CDR1 is GTSNPN and CDR2 SVGIG (reference sequence). The V segment lost 3 bases and the J segment 7 bases; nucleotides outside the gene matches: 5. The CDR3 protein is CAWRRTGKNEQFF. The DNA of the CDR3 is TGTGCCTGGAGGCGGACAGGGAAGAATGAGCAGTTCTTC.